These T cell receptor beta chains were read from a single sample in a study of blood T cell repertoires in COVID-19. Profiled with immunoSEQ multiplex PCR; TCRdb holds only in-frame clones, not every one. The table has around 300,000 clones, 70% to 90% seen once. The specimen sequenced was peripheral blood. These TCRs come from a woman between 50 and 59 years old with COVID-19, enrolled during active disease. Both conserved end residues are trimmed from each CDR3. Size is omitted from some rows. Given values are once, few, many or a class for expanded clones.

len	abundance	v_gene	CDR3aa
11	once	TRBV29-1	SGDGGEGDTQY
12	NA	TRBV19	ASTRRGQNSPLH
14	NA	TRBV19	ASSIRSGSRPNEQF
11	NA	TRBV6-2/TRBV6-3	ASSYSPRYGYT
14	NA	TRBV30	AWSVAQTGGVRGYT
13	once	TRBV7-8	ASSPPVLTGAEQY
15	NA	TRBV5-1	ASSLGFGQTDNYGYT
11	NA	TRBV11-2	ASSPGIQETQY
13	NA	TRBV19	ASSIGTGPYYEQY
14	NA	TRBV19	ASSPRLAGEADTQY
12	NA	TRBV6-1	ASSEMGQGNEQF
13	once	TRBV5-1	ASSLLAGAAYEQY
11	NA	TRBV18	ASSPGTADTQY
13	once	TRBV5-4	ASSLVGRGNSPLH
13	NA	TRBV15	ATSRESMTNYGYT
12	NA	TRBV3-1/TRBV3-2	ASRLARRRYEQY
14	NA	TRBV6-6	ASSKGLAGTYNEQF